This TCR beta chain comes out of a study of vaccination effects on CD4 cells after COVID-19. Study in general: Three convalescent patients were sampled both early and late post-vaccination. Samples that were drawn after vaccination came a median of 72 days after the second dose.

General observations from the study: There was marked clonal contraction among infection- and vaccine-induced clones late after vaccination.

As to this clone: Its cognate antigen is unknown.

Antigen-specific CD4+ T cells expanded by the ViraFEST assay with viral peptide pools were then sequenced. Scientists isolated CD4+ T cells after a roughly 9-day culture period ended. The infection with SARS-CoV-2 (confirmed by PCR) occurred in this person between March and December 2020. All participants had two doses of either the BNT162b2 or mRNA-1273 vaccine. Days 3 and 7 were when half the medium was replaced with IL-2 medium. Assay: immunoSEQ multiplex PCR; the TCRdb copy retains only in-frame clones and omits some. Here the sample spans 11,000 to 15,000 clones, over 60% being singletons. This CDR3 region has 17 residues.

This TCR was recovered from a human donor who had a prior SARS-CoV-2 infection. The genes are TRBV21-1 and TRBJ1-5. TRBV21-1 is termed a pseudogene. The starting material was CD4+ T cells from PBMCs cultured with SARS-CoV-2 spike peptides, obtained after COVID-19 vaccination. CDR3 region: CASSKAGVGLDNQPQHF. CDR3 sequence (DNA): TGTGCCAGCAGCAAAGCGGGGGTGGGACTCGATAATCAGCCCCAGCATTTT.